This entry features one T cell receptor (beta chain) sequence. Antigen unknown. What was amplified from RNA transcripts were TCR beta CDR3 regions. During a first-round RT-PCR of the TCR CDR3, the HTBI primer set was used. MiXCR was run by TCRdb on the multiplex PCR reads, yielding one entry per CDR3 protein. The sample shows over 650,000 distinct CDR3 sequences, about a sixth of them seen only once. CDR1 and CDR2 from the germline V gene are KGHDR and SFDVKD. The germline V and J ends were trimmed by 3 bases and 2 bases, with 7 bases remaining between them. The CDR3 has 15 residues. This sample stems from a study of T cells in Graves' hyperthyroidism and ophthalmopathy. Study outcomes and limitations: The authors' 13 V-J model separated ophthalmopathy from stable hyperthyroidism.

Graves' hyperthyroidism without ophthalmopathy progression within 18 months was termed stable. Under 12 ml fresh peripheral blood yielded the PBMCs. The chain combines TRBV24-1 with TRBJ2-6, with D uncertain. Sequencing was carried out using blood. The TCR comes from a man younger than 35 with Graves' hyperthyroidism. Here the CDR3 DNA reads TGTGCCACCAGTGATGGGTCCCCTGGGGCCAACGTCCTGACTTTC. Amino acids: CATSDGSPGANVLTF.